The 23 T cell receptor beta chains given below trace back to one sample, sequenced in a study of cytomegalovirus exposure and HLA in healthy donors. In the PCR, 60 Vbeta and 13 Jbeta primers were used. Assay: immunoSEQ multiplex PCR; the TCRdb copy retains only in-frame clones and omits some. The repertoire consists of 90,000 to 100,000 clones, with approximately 80% occurring once and the leading ten covering around 0.76%. Source material: PBMCs. The receptor set was obtained from a woman aged 55-70 years in good health and CMV-seronegative.

The chain links TRBV6-6 to TRBJ1-1; a weak D match, TRBD1 (6 bases). V was pared by 6 bases and J by 0 bases, with 14 bases between. CDR3 length: 15 amino acids. The germline CDR1 and CDR2 sequences are MNHNY and SVGAGI (reference sequence). The CDR3 bases are TGTGCCAGCAGGGGCGCGGGGGGCGTGAACACTGAAGCTTTCTTT. Protein sequence: CASRGAGGVNTEAFF.

V is TRBV4-3 and J is TRBJ2-7, with 8 positions matching TRBD1. This CDR3 is built from 16 residues. J was trimmed by 1 base and V by 1 base; bases with no gene match: 6. Per germline, CDR1 LGHNA and CDR2 YSLEER. CDR3 amino acids: CASSQARTGSSYEQYF. The CDR3 bases are TGCGCCAGCAGCCAAGCCCGGACAGGGTCGTCCTACGAGCAGTACTTC.

This clone has more than one count but fewer than ten. The rearrangement joins TRBV6-6 to TRBJ2-7; 7 nucleotides match TRBD1. The CDR3 is 13 amino acids. V lost 7 bases, J lost 1 base, and 4 bases stayed unmatched. Looked up from germline, CDR1 is MNHNY and CDR2 is SVGAGI (reference sequence). The chain's CDR3 is CASTMGQSYEQYF. The CDR3 bases are TGTGCCAGCACCATGGGACAGTCCTACGAGCAGTACTTC.

The chain employs TRBV2 and TRBJ2-3; 14 nucleotides line up with TRBD2. Trimming removed 5 bases from V and 5 bases from J; junction bases left unmatched: 6. Germline V gene lookup returns CDR1 SNHLY and CDR2 FYNNEI. CDR3 size: 16 residues. DNA for the CDR3: TGTGCCAGCAGTATTTGGACTAGCGGGAGGCAAGATACGCAGTATTTT. This translates into CASSIWTSGRQDTQYF.

The chain links TRBV7-6 to TRBJ2-5, with TRBD1 as a possible D gene (6 bases). In germline, CDR1 is SGHVS, CDR2 FNYEAQ. V was shortened by 1 base and J by 2 bases, with 11 bases between the two germline ends. CDR3 length: 15 amino acids. The CDR3 DNA reads as TGTGCCAGCAGCTTAGAGACAGGTTTACAAGAGACCCAGTACTTC. This gives the protein CASSLETGLQETQYF.

The rearrangement links TRBV10-3 to TRBJ1-5; the D gene is possibly TRBD1 (5 bases). Trimming stripped 4 bases from V and 6 bases from J, with 10 bases between. CDR3 length equals 13 residues. The germline CDR1 and CDR2 sequences are ENHRY and SYGVKD. The DNA for the CDR3 is TGTGCCATCAGTGGCGGGGCGGGTCAGCCCCAGCATTTT. Amino acids: CAISGGAGQPQHF.

The J gene is TRBJ2-7, the V gene TRBV7-2; possible D gene TRBD1, 6 bases. CDR1 and CDR2 from the germline V gene are SGHTA and FQGNSA. Trimming took off 3 bases at V and 6 bases at J, with 21 bases between the two ends. There are 16 residues in the CDR3. CDR3 sequence: CASSFALRQGLAEQYF. The CDR3 DNA follows: TGTGCCAGCAGCTTTGCCCTCCGGCAGGGGCTCGCCGAGCAGTACTTC.

This rearrangement joins TRBV15 to TRBJ1-2; 7 bases agree with TRBD1. The CDR3 is 16 residues long. Germline-derived CDR1 and CDR2 are LNHNV and YYDKDF (reference sequence). V was pared by 0 bases and J by 1 base, with 5 bases of the junction left unmatched. The CDR3 nucleotides read TGTGCCACCAGCAGAGACTTGGGACAGTTTAACTATGGCTACACCTTC. It yields the protein CATSRDLGQFNYGYTF.

The rearrangement uses TRBV4-3 and TRBJ2-3; 12 bases match TRBD2. The ends lost 0 bases at V and 2 bases at J; junction bases unmatched: 6. In germline, CDR1 is LGHNA, CDR2 YSLEER. CDR3 length: 18 amino acids. The CDR3 region has the DNA TGCGCCAGCAGCCAAGAAAGGGGACTAGCGGGTTTCACAGATACGCAGTATTTT. Translating it yields CASSQERGLAGFTDTQYF.

As DNA, the CDR3 is TGTGCCAGCTCACAAGGACAGGGTTTGGGTCAGCCCCAGCATTTT. Its translation is CASSQGQGLGQPQHF. This sequence joins TRBV18 and TRBJ1-5, with TRBD1 matching 8 bases. This CDR3 spans 15 amino acids. With V trimmed by 4 bases and J by 6 bases, 8 bases remained unmatched. The germline CDR1 and CDR2 sequences are KGHSH and LQKENI.

The rearrangement joins TRBV28 to TRBJ2-5, with D unresolved. CDR1 and CDR2 from the germline V gene are MDHEN and SYDVKM. Trimming shortened V by 2 bases and J by 0 bases, and 4 bases separated the two germline ends. CDR3 length: 13 residues. For the CDR3, the DNA is TGTGCCAGCAGTTTACCTTACCAAGAGACCCAGTACTTC. Its protein product is CASSLPYQETQYF.

The CDR3 reads CATSSRTGVYGYTF. DNA for the CDR3: TGTGCCACCAGCAGCCGAACAGGGGTCTATGGCTACACCTTC. The chain couples TRBV15 to TRBJ1-2; 7 bases fit TRBD1. The germline V gene has CDR1 LNHNV and CDR2 YYDKDF (reference sequence). There are 14 residues in the CDR3. The V gene end was trimmed by 3 bases and the J gene end by 4 bases; junction bases not matched to a gene: 5.

Comment on this clone: Different DNA sequences within this sample yield the same CDR3. The chain recombines TRBV5-1 with TRBJ2-7; 8 nucleotides align to TRBD2. Germline CDR1 is SGHRS and CDR2 is YFSETQ. The CDR3 loop spans 13 amino acids. J was trimmed by 6 bases and V by 4 bases; bases with no gene match: 6. CDR3 nucleotides: TGCGCCAGCAGCCCGGGGGCGGGAGGCGAGCAGTACTTC. Amino acid sequence: CASSPGAGGEQYF.

This clone was observed a handful of times. The chain uses TRBV27 and TRBJ2-3, with D perhaps TRBD2 (5 bases). The CDR3 loop spans 15 amino acids. CDR1 MNHEY and CDR2 SMNVEV come from the germline V gene (reference sequence). V lost 6 bases, J lost 5 bases, and 18 bases lay in between. In nucleotides, the CDR3 is TGTGCCAGCAGACTCACTAGATCCCTTGTAGATACGCAGTATTTT. It yields the protein CASRLTRSLVDTQYF.

This clone was counted a few times. The gene calls are TRBV4-3 and TRBJ2-1, with D tentatively TRBD2 (5 bases). Germline V CDR1 and CDR2: LGHNA, YSLEER. This CDR3 region has 15 residues. The ends were cut back, 0 bases at V and 1 base at J, with 7 bases in the middle. CDR3 sequence (DNA): TGCGCCAGCAGCCAAGATCGGGGTTCCTACAATGAGCAGTTCTTC. It is translated as CASSQDRGSYNEQFF.

This chain links TRBV18 with TRBJ1-6; unclear D gene. In germline, CDR1 is KGHSH, CDR2 LQKENI. V lost 3 bases to trimming and J lost 10 bases, with 19 bases between them. This CDR3 spans 16 amino acids. CDR3 sequence (DNA): TGTGCCAGCTCACCGAGGGCCGCCGGGTCCGGGTCACCCCTCCACTTT. It specifies CASSPRAAGSGSPLHF.

V usage is TRBV6-5 and J usage is TRBJ1-1; weak D call: TRBD1 (5 bases). Trimming removed 10 bases at V and 7 bases at J, with 16 bases between. The CDR3 has 12 residues. The germline gives CDR1 MNHEY, CDR2 SVGAGI. CDR3 bases: TGTGCCACCTCTTCGGGCAGGGATGAAGCTTTCTTT. Protein sequence: CATSSGRDEAFF.

The chain joins TRBV7-2 to TRBJ2-7, with 7 bases that match TRBD2. The CDR3 has 14 amino acids. The ends lost 4 bases at V and 6 bases at J; junction bases unmatched: 9. Germline V lookup: CDR1 SGHTA, CDR2 FQGNSA. The CDR3 sequence: CASSWGGPPGEQYF. The CDR3 nucleotides are TGTGCCAGCAGCTGGGGGGGACCCCCAGGCGAGCAGTACTTC. The full variable domain, completed using reference TRBV7-2 and TRBJ2-7, is GAGVSQSPSNKVTEKGKDVELRCDPISGHTALYWYRQSLGQGLEFLIYFQGNSAPDKSGLPSDRFSAERTGGSVSTLTIQRTQQEDSAVYLCASSWGGPPGEQYFGPGTRLTVT.

V is TRBV6-6 and J is TRBJ2-2; D remains unclear. The germline V gene encodes CDR1 MNHNY and CDR2 SVGAGI (reference sequence). The V end was cut by 6 bases, the J end by 7 bases, with 9 bases between. The CDR3 extends over 12 amino acids. The CDR3 sequence is CASSLQNGELFF. The CDR3 nucleotides read TGTGCCAGCAGCCTGCAGAACGGGGAGCTGTTTTTT.

The V gene is TRBV27, the J gene TRBJ2-7; 9 bases are a match to TRBD1. Germline V gives CDR1 MNHEY, CDR2 SMNVEV (reference sequence). There are 15 residues in the CDR3. V shed 10 bases and J 1 base; nucleotides not matched to a gene: 11. CDR3 in amino acids: CATSTSDRGSYEQYF. The CDR3 DNA is TGTGCCACCAGCACCTCGGACAGGGGATCCTACGAGCAGTACTTC.

The J gene is TRBJ2-5, the V gene TRBV4-3; TRBD2 matches at 9 bases. The CDR3 is 18 amino acids. Germline CDR1 is LGHNA and CDR2 is YSLEER. The V segment lost 3 bases and the J segment 4 bases; nucleotides outside the gene matches: 15. This CDR3 is CASSHLRGSAGGAETQYF. In nucleotides, the CDR3 is TGCGCCAGCAGCCACCTGCGGGGGTCTGCGGGGGGGGCAGAGACCCAGTACTTC.

This clone showed up just a few times. The CDR3 loop is CASTAAWEADTQYF. The CDR3 DNA follows: TGTGCCAGCACCGCGGCATGGGAGGCAGATACGCAGTATTTT. This chain links TRBV6-6 with TRBJ2-3, with D tentatively TRBD2 (6 bases). The length of the CDR3 is 14 residues. CDR1 is MNHNY and CDR2 is SVGAGI in the germline V gene (reference sequence). V was cut by 7 bases and J by 4 bases, with 15 bases left in between.

This rearrangement joins TRBV28 to TRBJ1-5, with D unresolved. The CDR3 spans 15 residues. Germline CDR1 and CDR2: MDHEN and SYDVKM. Trimming shortened V by 4 bases and J by 7 bases, and 17 bases separated the two germline ends. The CDR3 protein is CASSSRPAGGQPQHF. The CDR3 DNA follows: TGTGCCAGCAGTTCCCGCCCCGCGGGCGGCCAGCCCCAGCATTTT.